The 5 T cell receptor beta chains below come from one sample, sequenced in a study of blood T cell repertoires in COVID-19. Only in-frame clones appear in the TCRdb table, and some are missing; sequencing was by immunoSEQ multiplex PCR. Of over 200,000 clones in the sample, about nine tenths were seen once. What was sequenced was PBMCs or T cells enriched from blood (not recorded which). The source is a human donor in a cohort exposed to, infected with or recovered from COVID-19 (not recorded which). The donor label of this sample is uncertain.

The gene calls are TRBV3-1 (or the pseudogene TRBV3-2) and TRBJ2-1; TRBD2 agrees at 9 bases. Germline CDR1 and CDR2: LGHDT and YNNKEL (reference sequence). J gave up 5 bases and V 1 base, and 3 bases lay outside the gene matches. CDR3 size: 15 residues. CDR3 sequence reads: CASSQVAGGHNEQFF. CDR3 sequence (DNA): TGTGCCAGCAGCCAAGTTGCGGGGGGGCACAATGAGCAGTTCTTC.

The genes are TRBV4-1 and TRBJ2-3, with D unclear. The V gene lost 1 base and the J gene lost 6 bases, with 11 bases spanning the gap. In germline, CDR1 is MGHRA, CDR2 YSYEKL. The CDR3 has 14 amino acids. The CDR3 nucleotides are TGCGCCAGCAGCCAAGCCCCCCTATGGGATACGCAGTATTTT. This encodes CASSQAPLWDTQYF.

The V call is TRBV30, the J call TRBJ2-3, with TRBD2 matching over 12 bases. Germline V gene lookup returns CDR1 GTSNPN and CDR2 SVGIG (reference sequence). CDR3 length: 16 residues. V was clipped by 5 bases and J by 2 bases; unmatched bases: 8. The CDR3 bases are TGTGCCTGGCGTGCTCGGACTAGCGGGGACACAGATACGCAGTATTTT. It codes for CAWRARTSGDTDTQYF.

CDR3 protein: CSVEGGQFGSPLHF. CDR3 DNA: TGCAGCGTTGAAGGAGGCCAATTCGGCTCACCCCTCCACTTT. V is TRBV29-1 and J is TRBJ1-6; D is uncertain. Trimming stripped 1 base from V and 10 bases from J, with 14 bases between. The germline CDR1 and CDR2 sequences are SQVTM and ANQGSEA. This CDR3 contains 14 residues.

The CDR3 protein is CASSFSSNPTYNEQFF. The CDR3 region has the DNA TGTGCCAGCAGCTTCTCTAGTAACCCTACCTACAATGAGCAGTTCTTC. The rearrangement joins TRBV11-2 to TRBJ2-1, with D unclear. The germline gives CDR1 SGHAT, CDR2 FQNNGV. Trimming took 3 bases from V and 2 from J, leaving 14 bases between them. The CDR3 has 16 residues.